The 16 T cell receptor beta chains below were found in one sample sequenced in a study of T cell responses to AZD1222 COVID-19 vaccine. Sequenced by immunoSEQ multiplex PCR; TCRdb stores in-frame clones only, minus some. The sample has some 100,000 clones; 88% are singletons. This specimen consisted of peripheral blood, obtained on day 0 of AZD1222 vaccination. These receptors were obtained from an adult in good health.

This clone was counted between two and nine times. This sequence joins TRBV21-1 and TRBJ1-1; the table calls TRBD1, which could not be checked here. TRBV21-1 is described as a pseudogene. There are 14 residues in the CDR3. CDR3 sequence (DNA): TGTGCCAGGGGGACAGCCAAGAAGAGCACTGAAGCTTTCTTT. Its translation is CARGTAKKSTEAFF.

The genes are TRBV19 and TRBJ1-4; 7 positions agree with TRBD1. Looked up from germline, CDR1 is LNHDA and CDR2 is SQIVND (reference sequence). V was clipped by 8 bases and J by 5 bases; unmatched bases: 8. CDR3 length equals 14 residues. CDR3 DNA: TGTGCCAGTGATCGAGGAGGGGGCAATGAAAAACTGTTTTTT. Amino acids: CASDRGGGNEKLFF.

The chain carries TRBV6-5 and TRBJ2-7; 10 bases match TRBD2. Germline V gene data show CDR1 as MNHEY and CDR2 as SVGAGI. This CDR3 is 14 amino acids long. The V gene end was trimmed by 0 bases and the J gene end by 4 bases; junction bases not matched to a gene: 0. The CDR3, as DNA: TGTGCCAGCAGTTACTCAGCGGGAGGGTACGAGCAGTACTTC. Encoded protein: CASSYSAGGYEQYF.

The rearrangement joins TRBV15 to TRBJ2-7; D might be TRBD1 (6 bases). The CDR3 covers 14 residues. Trimming took off 0 bases at V and 7 bases at J, with 13 bases between the two ends. Germline CDR1 is LNHNV and CDR2 is YYDKDF (reference sequence). The CDR3 here is CATSREGTTVEQYF. The CDR3 bases are TGTGCCACCAGCAGAGAAGGGACAACGGTGGAGCAGTACTTC.

The V and J genes are TRBV29-1 and TRBJ2-3; D might be TRBD1 or TRBD2, each matching 5 bases. Trimming pared 6 bases from V and 4 bases from J, leaving 11 bases between. The CDR3 runs to 12 residues. Per the germline V gene, CDR1 is SQVTM and CDR2 is ANQGSEA. The CDR3: CSVKLGADTQYF. The DNA for the CDR3 is TGCAGCGTCAAATTGGGGGCAGATACGCAGTATTTT.

Here the CDR3 DNA reads TGTGCCATCAGTGACTCAGGGGGCGCCCAATCCTACGAGCAGTACTTC. This sequence encodes CAISDSGGAQSYEQYF. The chain recombines TRBV10-3 with TRBJ2-7; 8 bases match TRBD1. The length of the CDR3 is 16 residues. Losses at the gene ends were 3 bases for V and 1 base for J; bases not matched to a gene: 8. Germline assignment: CDR1 ENHRY and CDR2 SYGVKD.

V is TRBV29-1 and J is TRBJ1-1; perhaps TRBD1 as D (6 bases). V was shortened by 4 bases and J by 1 base, with 10 bases between the two germline ends. This CDR3 has 13 amino acids. Germline V gives CDR1 SQVTM, CDR2 ANQGSEA. CDR3 sequence: CSVGRGTNTEAFF. For the CDR3, the DNA is TGCAGCGTTGGCAGGGGTACGAACACTGAAGCTTTCTTT. Full variable domain (remainder filled in from reference TRBV29-1 and TRBJ1-1): SAVISQKPSRDICQRGTSLTIQCQVDSQVTMMFWYRQQPGQSLTLIATANQGSEATYESGFVIDKFPISRPNLTFSTLTVSNMSPEDSSIYLCSVGRGTNTEAFFGQGTRLTVV.

The V and J genes are TRBV7-2 and TRBJ2-1, with 7 bases lining up with TRBD1. Germline trimming cut 2 bases from V and 3 bases from J; bases unmatched to any gene: 4. Germline V gene data show CDR1 as SGHTA and CDR2 as FQGNSA. The CDR3 consists of 15 residues. The CDR3, as DNA: TGTGCCAGCAGCTTATTAGGGGGCGACTACAATGAGCAGTTCTTC. It yields the protein CASSLLGGDYNEQFF.

The chain carries TRBV6-2 or TRBV6-3 and TRBJ1-2; D not certain. Trimming removed 5 bases at V and 3 bases at J, with 10 bases between. Germline V gene lookup returns CDR1 MNHEY and CDR2 SVGEGT. The CDR3 has 13 residues. The CDR3 loop reads CASSPSPDYGYTF. The CDR3 bases are TGTGCCAGCAGTCCCAGCCCTGACTATGGCTACACCTTC.

The genes are TRBV2 and TRBJ1-4; TRBD1 aligns across 8 bases. Germline trimming cut 4 bases from V and 5 bases from J; bases unmatched to any gene: 6. Germline assignment: CDR1 SNHLY and CDR2 FYNNEI. CDR3 length equals 15 residues. CDR3 sequence (DNA): TGTGCCAGCAGTGGACGACAGGGGCTCAATGAAAAACTGTTTTTT. It codes for CASSGRQGLNEKLFF.

The sample holds a few counts of this clone. J is TRBJ1-5 and V is TRBV5-5; D unresolved. V was cut by 6 bases and J by 4 bases, with 11 bases left in between. The germline V gene encodes CDR1 SGHKS and CDR2 YYEKEE (reference sequence). This CDR3 has 13 amino acids. For the CDR3, the DNA is TGTGCCAGCACCCTAGGCGGGAATCAGCCCCAGCATTTT. Translating gives CASTLGGNQPQHF. Variable domain in full (rest from reference TRBV5-5 and TRBJ1-5): DAGVTQSPTHLIKTRGQQVTLRCSPISGHKSVSWYQQVLGQGPQFIFQYYEKEERGRGNFPDRFSARQFPNYSSELNVNALLLGDSALYLCASTLGGNQPQHFGDGTRLSIL.

The rearrangement links TRBV12-5 to TRBJ2-1; 9 bases are shared with TRBD1. CDR1 is LGHNT and CDR2 is FRNRAP in the germline V gene. The CDR3 runs 16 residues. The trim removed 5 bases at V and 3 bases at J, leaving 8 bases unmatched. The CDR3 loop reads CASGRRGDRVYNEQFF. The DNA of the CDR3 is TGTGCTAGTGGTCGGAGGGGGGACAGGGTCTACAATGAGCAGTTCTTC.

The rearrangement joins TRBV18 to TRBJ2-2, with 7 bases aligning to TRBD1. This CDR3 comprises 17 residues. V lost 0 bases and J lost 0; bases outside the gene matches: 4. The germline gives CDR1 KGHSH, CDR2 LQKENI. The DNA for the CDR3 is TGTGCCAGCTCACCACCGCGCCAGGGGGCGAACACCGGGGAGCTGTTTTTT. Protein product: CASSPPRQGANTGELFF. Variable domain in full (rest from reference TRBV18 and TRBJ2-2): NAGVMQNPRHLVRRRGQEARLRCSPMKGHSHVYWYRQLPEEGLKFMVYLQKENIIDESGMPKERFSAEFPKEGPSILRIQQVVRGDSAAYFCASSPPRQGANTGELFFGEGSRLTVL.

The rearrangement joins TRBV27 to TRBJ2-7; TRBD2 might be the D (5 bases). The germline gives CDR1 MNHEY, CDR2 SMNVEV (reference sequence). V lost 3 bases to trimming and J lost 4 bases, with 13 bases between them. The CDR3 has 14 residues. The CDR3 region is CASSFGEGLYEQYF. The CDR3, as DNA: TGTGCCAGCAGTTTCGGGGAAGGACTTTACGAGCAGTACTTC.

This chain joins TRBV6-1 and TRBJ2-5; D uncertain. The germline gives CDR1 MNHNS, CDR2 SASEGT. The CDR3 runs 16 residues. V was clipped by 2 bases and J by 5 bases, with 18 bases between them. In DNA, the CDR3 is TGTGCCAGCAGTGAATCGGACCCCCCTAGTGGGGAGACCCAGTACTTC. Protein: CASSESDPPSGETQYF.

The chain uses TRBV12-3 or TRBV12-4 and TRBJ1-4, with unresolved D. V lost 3 bases and J 11 bases, leaving 10 bases between the germline ends. CDR3 length: 12 residues. CDR3 in DNA: TGTGCCAGCAGTTTGATCGGAGGGAAACTGTTTTTT. It translates to CASSLIGGKLFF.